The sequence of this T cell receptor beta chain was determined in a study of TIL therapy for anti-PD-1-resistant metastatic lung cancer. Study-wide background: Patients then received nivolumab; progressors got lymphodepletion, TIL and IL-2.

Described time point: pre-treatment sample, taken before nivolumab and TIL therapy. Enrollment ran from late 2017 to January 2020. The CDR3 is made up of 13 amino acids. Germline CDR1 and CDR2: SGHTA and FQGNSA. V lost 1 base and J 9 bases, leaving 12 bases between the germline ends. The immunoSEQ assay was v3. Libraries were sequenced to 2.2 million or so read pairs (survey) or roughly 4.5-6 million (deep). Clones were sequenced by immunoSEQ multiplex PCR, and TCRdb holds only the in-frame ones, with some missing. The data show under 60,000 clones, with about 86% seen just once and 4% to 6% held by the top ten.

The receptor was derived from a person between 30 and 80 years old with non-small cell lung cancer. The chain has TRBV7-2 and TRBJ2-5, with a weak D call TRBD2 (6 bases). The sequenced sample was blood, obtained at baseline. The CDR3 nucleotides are TGTGCCAGCAGCTTAGGGGTCTCGGGGGCCCAGTACTTC. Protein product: CASSLGVSGAQYF.